This T cell receptor (beta chain) was found in a study of OX40 agonist ivuxolimab in advanced cancers. CDR3 length: 15 amino acids. Germline values: CDR1 LNHDA, CDR2 SQIVND (reference sequence). Trimming cost V 6 bases and J 11 bases; bases outside gene matches: 12. Sequencing used immunoSEQ multiplex PCR; TCRdb keeps in-frame clones, though not all of them. This repertoire shows more than 95,000 clones, about 91% found once; its top ten account for 0.25% to 0.35%. The sequences come from CD4+ or CD8+ T cells sorted from blood, collected in a trial of the OX40 agonist ivuxolimab. This sequence joins TRBV19 and TRBJ1-5; TRBD1 matches 11 bases. The source is an adult with an advanced solid tumor such as melanoma, head and neck, liver or kidney cancer. The CDR3 spells CASSPGQGVVEAQHF. CDR3 in DNA: TGTGCCAGTAGCCCGGGACAGGGGGTAGTTGAGGCCCAGCATTTT.